Presented here are 28 T cell receptor beta chains from one specimen sequenced in a study of identical twins (dated by TCRdb to 2016 to 2017). The method behind the library was 5' RACE. The instrument was an Illumina HiSeq 2000. TCRdb reprocessed the public reads (quality trimming at Q25 with fastp, clone calling with MiXCR) and kept in-frame beta chains. Entries are consolidated by CDR3 protein sequence, retaining the most common genes and DNA. This sample lists 1.5 million to 2 million distinct CDR3 sequences; about 32% were detected once. The leading ten clones occupy around 0.3% of the sample. Sequenced: cord blood. All receptors derive from a newborn girl in good health.

In this sample, this clonotype turned up a few times. The chain employs TRBV5-1 and TRBJ2-7, with TRBD2 matching 14 bases. Germline trimming cut 4 bases from V and 5 bases from J; bases unmatched to any gene: 5. Germline-derived CDR1 and CDR2 are SGHRS and YFSETQ. This CDR3 spans 15 amino acids. The CDR3 DNA reads TGCGCCAGCAGCGAGGGGACTAGCGGGGGACACGAGCAGTACTTC. Encoded protein: CASSEGTSGGHEQYF.

This clonotype was counted a few times. The gene calls are TRBV9 and TRBJ1-2; D is uncertain. Germline V gene lookup returns CDR1 SGDLS and CDR2 YYNGEE. The CDR3 totals 15 residues. V was shortened by 4 bases and J by 3 bases, with 16 bases between the two germline ends. CDR3 amino acids: CASSPRGTAYYGYTF. DNA for the CDR3: TGTGCCAGCAGCCCTCGAGGAACAGCCTACTATGGCTACACCTTC.

CDR3 in DNA: TGTGCCAGCAGTTTCGGGGTGACTGGTTCCTACGAGCAGTACTTC. Protein product: CASSFGVTGSYEQYF. The rearrangement joins TRBV28 to TRBJ2-7; D may be TRBD2 (5 bases). This CDR3 comprises 15 residues. V lost 3 bases and J 1 base, leaving 13 bases between the germline ends. Germline assignment: CDR1 MDHEN and CDR2 SYDVKM.

This chain joins TRBV11-2 and TRBJ2-7; the D gene could be TRBD1 or TRBD2 (5 bases each). This CDR3 has 14 residues. From germline, CDR1 is SGHAT and CDR2 FQNNGV. The V end was cut by 4 bases, the J end by 5 bases, with 15 bases between. CDR3 in DNA: TGTGCCAGCAGCTCCTTCTACGGGACGGACGAGCAGTACTTC. Protein: CASSSFYGTDEQYF.

This clonotype was counted only a few times. The chain is built from TRBV4-1 and TRBJ2-3, with TRBD2 matching over 10 bases. The CDR3 totals 16 residues. Germline assignment: CDR1 MGHRA and CDR2 YSYEKL. Trimming took 4 bases from V and 3 from J; bases not matched to a gene: 7. As DNA, the CDR3 is TGCGCCAGCAGCCCAAGCGCTAGCGGGGGAACAGATACGCAGTATTTT. Translated, it gives CASSPSASGGTDTQYF.

In the case of this clonotype: With a much larger clone just one base away, this may be a read error. The V gene is TRBV6-5, the J gene TRBJ1-2; D is possibly TRBD1 (6 bases). Germline V gene data show CDR1 as MNHEY and CDR2 as SVGAGI. Deletions cut 7 bases from V and 5 bases from J, with 17 bases between. The CDR3 spans 14 residues. The CDR3 reads CASTTQGQGYGYTF. The CDR3 DNA reads TGTGCCAGCACGACGCAGGGGCAGGGGTATGGCTACACCTTC.

This clonotype was counted only a few times. This rearrangement joins TRBV28 to TRBJ2-7, with a tentative D call TRBD2 (6 bases). CDR3 size: 14 residues. The V gene's germline CDR1 is MDHEN and CDR2 SYDVKM. Trimming took 5 bases from V and 2 from J, leaving 13 bases between them. In nucleotides, the CDR3 is TGTGCCAGCAGTCCCCCTAGCGCCGCCTACGAGCAGTACTTC. Its translation is CASSPPSAAYEQYF. Full variable domain (outside the CDR3, taken from reference TRBV28 and TRBJ2-7): DVKVTQSSRYLVKRTGEKVFLECVQDMDHENMFWYRQDPGLGLRLIYFSYDVKMKEKGDIPEGYSVSREKKERFSLILESASTNQTSMYLCASSPPSAAYEQYFGPGTRLTVT.

This chain uses TRBV4-1 with TRBJ2-7; a weak D match, TRBD1 (5 bases). The CDR3 is 13 residues long. V lost 0 bases and J 2 bases, leaving 5 bases between the germline ends. Germline lookup yields CDR1 MGHRA and CDR2 YSYEKL. CDR3 loop: CASSQEDTYEQYF. CDR3 bases: TGCGCCAGCAGCCAAGAGGACACCTACGAGCAGTACTTC.

This clonotype was counted between two and nine times. The chain links TRBV6-5 to TRBJ2-3, with a weak D call TRBD1 (6 bases). Germline CDR1 MNHEY, CDR2 SVGAGI. This CDR3 is built from 15 residues. Between the trimmed V and J ends, which lost 5 bases and 0 bases, there was a span of 12 bases. The CDR3 nucleotides read TGTGCCAGCAGTCGATCACAGGGAAGCACAGATACGCAGTATTTT. Translating it yields CASSRSQGSTDTQYF.

The chain is built from TRBV7-2 and TRBJ2-1, with D perhaps matching TRBD2 (6 bases). The DNA end favors TRBJ2-7, so the J call may be wrong. Germline values: CDR1 SGHTA, CDR2 FQGNSA. The CDR3 runs to 13 residues. CDR3: CASSRRDLNEQYF. The CDR3 DNA is TGTGCCAGCAGCCGGCGGGACCTCAATGAGCAGTACTTC.

As to this clonotype: One end of the junction is discordant with germline, which a read error may explain. The V call is TRBV3-1, the J call TRBJ1-2, with a weak D call TRBD1 (6 bases). This CDR3 contains 13 residues. The germline V gene encodes CDR1 LGHDT and CDR2 YNNKEL (reference sequence). DNA for the CDR3: TGTGCCAGCAGCCAAGATCAGGGACACGGCTGCACCTTC. Translation: CASSQDQGHGCTF.

This chain joins TRBV2 and TRBJ2-3, with D possibly matching TRBD2 (7 bases). V dropped 7 bases and J dropped 4 bases, with 18 bases sitting between them. The CDR3 sequence is 15 residues long. The germline CDR1 and CDR2 sequences are SNHLY and FYNNEI. Here the CDR3 reads CASTRGVWGPDTQYF. For the CDR3, the DNA is TGTGCCAGCACCCGGGGGGTCTGGGGGCCAGATACGCAGTATTTT. The full variable domain, completed using reference TRBV2 and TRBJ2-3, is EPEVTQTPSHQVTQMGQEVILRCVPISNHLYFYWYRQILGQKVEFLVSFYNNEISEKSEIFDDQFSVERPDGSNFTLKIRSTKLEDSAMYFCASTRGVWGPDTQYFGPGTRLTVL.

The chain joins TRBV5-1 to TRBJ2-1; 8 bases fit TRBD2. The ends lost 4 bases at V and 0 bases at J; junction bases unmatched: 6. Germline V lookup: CDR1 SGHRS, CDR2 YFSETQ. This CDR3 has 16 amino acids. The CDR3: CASSAGTSPSYNEQFF. As DNA, the CDR3 is TGCGCCAGCAGCGCCGGGACTAGTCCCTCCTACAATGAGCAGTTCTTC. Full variable domain (missing parts from reference TRBV5-1 and TRBJ2-1): KAGVTQTPRYLIKTRGQQVTLSCSPISGHRSVSWYQQTPGQGLQFLFEYFSETQRNKGNFPGRFSGRQFSNSRSEMNVSTLELGDSALYLCASSAGTSPSYNEQFFGPGTRLTVL.

This clonotype was counted a single time. The J gene is TRBJ1-2, the V gene TRBV5-1, with 7 bases aligning to TRBD1. Germline assignment: CDR1 SGHRS and CDR2 YFSETQ. The CDR3 covers 16 residues. Unmatched junction bases numbered 7, after V lost 2 bases and J lost 0 bases. CDR3 amino acids: CASSFGRGEANYGYTF. CDR3 sequence (DNA): TGCGCCAGCAGCTTCGGCAGGGGGGAAGCTAACTATGGCTACACCTTC.

CDR3 residues: CATSRFRGSDEQFF. The CDR3 nucleotides read TGTGCCACCAGCAGGTTCAGGGGTTCGGATGAGCAGTTCTTC. The chain couples TRBV15 to TRBJ2-1; tentative D call: TRBD1 (6 bases). Germline-derived CDR1 and CDR2 are LNHNV and YYDKDF (reference sequence). Trimming removed 3 bases at V and 8 bases at J, with 14 bases between. This CDR3 region has 14 residues.

In its sample, this clonotype was seen a few times. The chain uses TRBV6-6 and TRBJ2-1, with TRBD2 matching 10 bases. This CDR3 is 16 amino acids long. CDR1 is MNHNY and CDR2 is SVGAGI in the germline V gene (reference sequence). V shed 2 bases, J shed 8 bases, and the junction held 9 bases outside the gene matches. The CDR3 DNA reads as TGTGCCAGCAGTTACCTGCTAGCGGGAGCTACCTATGAGCAGTTCTTC. Encoded protein: CASSYLLAGATYEQFF.

The V call is TRBV7-2, the J call TRBJ2-3; TRBD2 aligns across 7 bases. Germline loops: CDR1 SGHTA, CDR2 FQGNSA. The length of the CDR3 is 15 residues. V shed 4 bases, J shed 4 bases, and the junction held 8 bases outside the gene matches. The CDR3 nucleotides are TGTGCCAGCAGCTCGTACTTGGGGGGGGCAGATACGCAGTATTTT. This translates into CASSSYLGGADTQYF.

This chain uses TRBV6-5 with TRBJ2-5; the D gene could be TRBD1 or TRBD2 (6 bases each). V dropped 6 bases and J dropped 0 bases, with 14 bases sitting between them. CDR1 and CDR2 (germline): MNHEY, SVGAGI. The CDR3 is 15 residues long. CDR3 loop: CASSPGGWYQETQYF. DNA for the CDR3: TGTGCCAGCAGCCCCGGGGGCTGGTACCAAGAGACCCAGTACTTC.

The chain joins TRBV27 to TRBJ2-2; no reliable D call. There are 14 residues in the CDR3. Germline CDR1 and CDR2: MNHEY and SMNVEV (reference sequence). Trimming left V 5 bases short and J 8 bases short, with 15 bases between. The CDR3 reads CASSPYWVPGELFF. CDR3 sequence (DNA): TGTGCCAGCAGTCCCTACTGGGTTCCGGGGGAGCTGTTTTTT.

This clonotype was counted many times. The chain recombines TRBV29-1 with TRBJ1-2; TRBD1 aligns across 9 bases. The junction had 9 bases not matched to a gene; V was cut back by 7 bases and J by 3 bases. The CDR3 runs to 14 residues. Germline CDR1 is SQVTM and CDR2 is ANQGSEA. CDR3 region: CSADGTGIDYGYTF. CDR3 bases: TGCAGCGCCGATGGGACAGGGATAGACTATGGCTACACCTTC.

This CDR3 reads CSARLAGGPEGFF. CDR3 coding DNA: TGCAGTGCTAGACTAGCGGGGGGGCCAGAGGGGTTCTTC. The chain employs TRBV20-1 and TRBJ2-1; TRBD2 matches 12 bases. The CDR3 loop spans 13 amino acids. V was clipped by 2 bases and J by 15 bases; unmatched bases: 8. CDR1 DFQATT and CDR2 SNEGSKA come from the germline V gene (reference sequence).

The chain carries TRBV9 and TRBJ2-3; unclear D gene. This CDR3 contains 14 residues. Germline V gene data show CDR1 as SGDLS and CDR2 as YYNGEE. V shed 2 bases and J shed 2 bases, with 9 bases lying between them. This chain's CDR3 is CASSVVTFTDTQYF. Here the CDR3 DNA reads TGTGCCAGCAGCGTGGTCACTTTCACAGATACGCAGTATTTT. Based on the CDR3 plus reference TRBV9 and TRBJ2-3, the full variable domain is DSGVTQTPKHLITATGQRVTLRCSPRSGDLSVYWYQQSLDQGLQFLIQYYNGEERAKGNILERFSAQQFPDLHSELNLSSLELGDSALYFCASSVVTFTDTQYFGPGTRLTVL.

This clonotype was seen a handful of times. The chain combines TRBV4-2 with TRBJ1-1; D might be TRBD1 (6 bases). In germline, CDR1 is LGHNA, CDR2 YNFKEQ. This CDR3 is built from 18 residues. Between the trimmed V and J ends, which lost 1 base and 4 bases, there was a span of 22 bases. Written as DNA, the CDR3 is TGTGCCAGCAGCCAAGGATTTCGCCCAGGGGTGGGTGGCACTGAAGCTTTCTTT. Encoded protein: CASSQGFRPGVGGTEAFF.

There are a few counts of this clonotype. J is TRBJ2-4 and V is TRBV14; TRBD2 matches at 11 bases. The length of the CDR3 is 17 residues. CDR1 and CDR2 (germline): SGHDN, FVKESK. Losses at the gene ends were 4 bases for V and 4 bases for J; bases not matched to a gene: 9. CDR3 coding DNA: TGTGCCAGCAGCCGAGGGGGACTAGCGGTCTTAAAAAACATTCAGTACTTC. Protein product: CASSRGGLAVLKNIQYF.

Turning to this clonotype: A much larger clone differs by one base, so this may be a read error. V is TRBV2 and J is TRBJ2-3; D not certain. V lost 4 bases to trimming and J lost 3 bases, with 8 bases between them. The CDR3 is 13 amino acids. Germline V gene lookup returns CDR1 SNHLY and CDR2 FYNNEI. The DNA of the CDR3 is TGTGCCAGCAGTGCTTGGCGGACAGATACGCAGTATTTT. This translates into CASSAWRTDTQYF.

The chain has TRBV15 and TRBJ2-7; 11 nucleotides agree with TRBD2. The CDR3 covers 17 residues. From germline, CDR1 is LNHNV and CDR2 YYDKDF (reference sequence). The junction had 11 bases not matched to a gene; V was cut back by 0 bases and J by 7 bases. The CDR3 loop is CATSRDPGLAVYNEQYF. The CDR3 DNA reads as TGTGCCACCAGCAGAGATCCGGGACTAGCGGTGTACAATGAGCAGTACTTC. The full variable domain, in which reference TRBV15 and TRBJ2-7 provide the parts outside the CDR3, is DAMVIQNPRYQVTQFGKPVTLSCSQTLNHNVMYWYQQKSSQAPKLLFHYYDKDFNNEADTPDNFQSRRPNTSFCFLDIRSPGLGDTAMYLCATSRDPGLAVYNEQYFGPGTRLTVT.

The V and J genes are TRBV4-2 and TRBJ1-4; D is uncertain. This CDR3 is built from 13 residues. Germline V CDR1 and CDR2: LGHNA, YNFKEQ. Trimming removed 4 bases from V and 8 bases from J, with 11 bases in between. Written as DNA, the CDR3 is TGTGCCAGCAGCCTGCCAAGGGTGGAAAAACTGTTTTTT. This gives the protein CASSLPRVEKLFF.

The chain recombines TRBV20-1 with TRBJ2-7; possibly TRBD1 for D (5 bases). The CDR3 is 14 amino acids. Germline values: CDR1 DFQATT, CDR2 SNEGSKA (reference sequence). Trimming cost V 4 bases and J 5 bases, with 18 bases left between them. This chain's CDR3 is CSANSLTVRHEQYF. CDR3 coding DNA: TGCAGTGCTAATTCCCTGACAGTTAGGCACGAGCAGTACTTC.